What follows describes a single T cell receptor (beta chain). Its specific antigen is unknown. Per-nucleotide qualities are absent, and no much larger clonotype sits a single base away. The source of the sample is a study of human T cells and chemical hapten exposure (dated by TCRdb to the early 2020s). About the full investigation: For sensitization, 2% DPC in acetone was applied to an approximately 2 cm by approximately 2 cm area of upper inner arm skin. Throughout the roughly 24-week study period, patients were also given weekly therapeutic DPC doses on the scalp. Patch testing on the upper back used Finn chambers containing 0.01% DPC, with scoring done after 6 days according to International Contact Dermatitis Research Group standards. The patient cohort, mostly female, included alopecia areata with under or over 50% scalp involvement, alopecia totalis and alopecia universalis. Libraries were combined into a pool for sequencing, and differences in TCR yield between samples came mainly from small differences in library volumes within the pool. The study tracked peripheral blood TCR repertoire changes in vivo during primary and secondary sensitization to the hapten diphenylcyclopropenone (DPC) in alopecia patients. Blood samples were taken from patients before sensitization (week 0) and then at 2, 6 and about 24 weeks after DPC sensitization. Blood for TCR sequencing was provided by twenty-nine alopecia patients at one to four time points (pre-sensitization, 2, 6 and 24 weeks).

The V and J ends are trimmed by 0 bases and 3 bases, leaving 16 bases between them. Measured from the cysteine to the phenylalanine, the CDR3 is 17 residues long. Here the CDR3 DNA is all that survives: 51 bases in frame from base 1. For CDR1 and CDR2, the germline V gene (reference sequence) lists SEHNR and FQNEAQ. In the paper's terms, the time point label means: pre-sensitization, week 0. The intended sense of this specimen's treatment or condition label: therapeutic diphenylcyclopropenone sensitization with weekly scalp DPC. Blood at each patch-test visit was drawn before the patch test was applied. To be eligible, patients had to be aged 18 to 70, diagnosed with alopecia and judged suitable for DPC therapy, while pregnant patients were excluded. Total RNA was extracted from unfractionated whole blood collected in Tempus Blood RNA tubes. The study at large found these results: A positive correlation was found between the number of PT1 expanded TCRs and patch test score, with significance reached at thresholds 8, 16 and 32 but not 4. Significantly more large CDR3 similarity clusters were formed by expanded TCRs than by pre-sensitization or healthy control sets, consistent with antigen-driven responses. Repeated subsampling changed both the strength of the expansion versus patch-test correlation and the threshold at which the correlation became significant. DPC sensitization did not change the number of TCRs with a frequency above 1 in 1000, and there was no evidence of changes in global repertoire structure. All patients had alopecia, a presumed autoimmune disease, so their immune response might differ from that of healthy individuals.

Library preparation was by RACE. TCRdb names NextSeq 500 as the instrument used. During library preparation, unique molecular identifiers were attached to individual cDNA molecules so that TCRs could be counted in a quantitative, reproducible way. Both TCR alpha and TCR beta chains were sequenced from each blood RNA sample. On the authors' methods: A median of around 96,000 TCRs per sample was observed, with a range of about 23,224 to 690,600. V, J and CDR3 annotation of the TCR reads was carried out using the Decombinator software suite. For PS versus PT1 abundance plots, all samples were subsampled to the same number of TCRs (28,000). TCRs were defined as expanded if absent before sensitization and observed at least eight times at the 2-week time point. TCRdb took the public reads, trimmed them with fastp at Q25, ran MiXCR for clone calling and kept in-frame beta chains. Rows are unified per CDR3 protein, each entry keeping the most common DNA and genes. The V and J calls reflect TCRdb's pipeline rather than the authors' work. This sample holds fewer than 300,000 distinct CDR3 sequences; approximately 8.6% were observed only once. 2.3% of the sample is taken by the ten largest.

This sequence was found in a woman aged 40 to 49 with alopecia areata. Some clones in this sample may be carry-over from other donors' samples. The sequence joins TRBV7-9 to TRBJ2-3; no D gene can be assigned with confidence. The sample here was whole blood, taken in connection with sensitization to the hapten diphenylcyclopropenone (DPC). In nucleotide form, the sequence is TGTGCCAGCAGCTTAGCAACAATCGTTCTCGGGACAGATACGCAGTATTTT. The translation is CASSLATIVLGTDTQYF.